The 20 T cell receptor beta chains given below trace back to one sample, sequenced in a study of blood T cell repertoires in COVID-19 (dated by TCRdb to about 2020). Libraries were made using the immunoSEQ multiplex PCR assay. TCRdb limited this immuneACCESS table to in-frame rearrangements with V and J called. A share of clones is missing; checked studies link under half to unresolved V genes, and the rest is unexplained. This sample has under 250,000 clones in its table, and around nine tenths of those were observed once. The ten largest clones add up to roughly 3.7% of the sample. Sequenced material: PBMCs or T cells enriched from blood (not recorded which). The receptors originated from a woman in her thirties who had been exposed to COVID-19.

The CDR3 sequence: CASSWGTGNIVEAFF. DNA for the CDR3: TGTGCCAGCAGCTGGGGGACAGGGAATATTGTTGAAGCTTTCTTT. The chain joins TRBV7-9 to TRBJ1-1, with TRBD1 matching 9 bases. J gave up 7 bases and V 4 bases, and 10 bases lay outside the gene matches. Germline assignment: CDR1 SEHNR and CDR2 FQNEAQ (reference sequence). The length of the CDR3 is 15 residues. The whole variable domain, remainder taken from reference TRBV7-9 and TRBJ1-1, is DTGVSQNPRHKITKRGQNVTFRCDPISEHNRLYWYRQTLGQGPEFLTYFQNEAQLEKSRLLSDRFSAERPKGSFSTLEIQRTEQGDSAMYLCASSWGTGNIVEAFFGQGTRLTVV.

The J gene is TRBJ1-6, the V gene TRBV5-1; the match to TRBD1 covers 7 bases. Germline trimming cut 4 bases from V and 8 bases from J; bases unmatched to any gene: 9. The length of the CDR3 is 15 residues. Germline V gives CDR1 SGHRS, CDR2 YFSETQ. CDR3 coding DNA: TGCGCCAGCAGCCAAAGAACAGGGGTGGATTCACCCCTCCACTTT. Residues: CASSQRTGVDSPLHF. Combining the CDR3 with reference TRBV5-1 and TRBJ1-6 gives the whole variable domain KAGVTQTPRYLIKTRGQQVTLSCSPISGHRSVSWYQQTPGQGLQFLFEYFSETQRNKGNFPGRFSGRQFSNSRSEMNVSTLELGDSALYLCASSQRTGVDSPLHFGNGTRLTVT.

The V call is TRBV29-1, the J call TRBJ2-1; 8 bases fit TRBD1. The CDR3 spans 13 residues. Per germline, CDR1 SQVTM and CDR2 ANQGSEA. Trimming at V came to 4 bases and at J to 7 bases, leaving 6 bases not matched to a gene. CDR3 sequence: CSVGAGGPNEQFF. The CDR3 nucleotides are TGCAGCGTTGGGGCAGGGGGCCCGAATGAGCAGTTCTTC.

CDR3: CASSLVIAGGYEQYF. The CDR3 DNA sequence: TGTGCCAGCAGCTTAGTCATAGCGGGAGGCTACGAGCAGTACTTC. The chain combines TRBV7-2 with TRBJ2-7; TRBD2 aligns across 10 bases. This CDR3 is built from 15 residues. CDR1 and CDR2 (germline): SGHTA, FQGNSA. V gave up 1 base and J gave up 3 bases; unmatched junction bases: 3.

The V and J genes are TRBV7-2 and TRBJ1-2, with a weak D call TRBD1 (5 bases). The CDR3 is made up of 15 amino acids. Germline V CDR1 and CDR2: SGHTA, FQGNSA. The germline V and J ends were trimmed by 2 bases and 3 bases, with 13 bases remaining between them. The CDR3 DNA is TGTGCCAGCAGCTTAAGGCGGGACGGGGACTATGGCTACACCTTC. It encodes CASSLRRDGDYGYTF.

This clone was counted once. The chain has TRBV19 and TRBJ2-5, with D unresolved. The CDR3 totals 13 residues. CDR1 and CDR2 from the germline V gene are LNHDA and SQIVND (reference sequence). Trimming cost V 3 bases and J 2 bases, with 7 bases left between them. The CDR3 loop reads CASSIARQETQYF. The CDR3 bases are TGTGCCAGTAGTATTGCCAGACAAGAGACCCAGTACTTC.

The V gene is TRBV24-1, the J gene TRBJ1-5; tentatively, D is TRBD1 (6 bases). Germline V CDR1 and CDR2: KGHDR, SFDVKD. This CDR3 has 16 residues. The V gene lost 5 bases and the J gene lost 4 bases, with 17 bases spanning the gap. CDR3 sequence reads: CATSGPDSRTNQPQHF. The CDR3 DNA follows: TGTGCCACCAGTGGGCCGGACAGTAGGACGAATCAGCCCCAGCATTTT.

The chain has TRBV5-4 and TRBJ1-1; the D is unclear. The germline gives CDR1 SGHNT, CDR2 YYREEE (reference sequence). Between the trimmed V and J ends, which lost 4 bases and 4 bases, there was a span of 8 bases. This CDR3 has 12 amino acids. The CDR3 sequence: CASSKLTTEAFF. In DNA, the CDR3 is TGTGCCAGCAGCAAACTTACCACTGAAGCTTTCTTT.

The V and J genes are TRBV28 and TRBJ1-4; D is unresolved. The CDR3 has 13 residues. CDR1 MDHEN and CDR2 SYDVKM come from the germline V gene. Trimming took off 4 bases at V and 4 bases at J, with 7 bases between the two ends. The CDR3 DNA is TGTGCCAGCAGTTCGCACGGTAATGAAAAACTGTTTTTT. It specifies CASSSHGNEKLFF.

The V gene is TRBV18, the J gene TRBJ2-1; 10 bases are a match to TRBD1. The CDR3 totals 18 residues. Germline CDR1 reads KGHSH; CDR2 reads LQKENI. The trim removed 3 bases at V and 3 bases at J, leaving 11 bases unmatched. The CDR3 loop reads CASSPLRFRDRGYNEQFF. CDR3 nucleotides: TGTGCCAGCTCACCCTTGAGGTTTAGGGACAGGGGCTACAATGAGCAGTTCTTC.

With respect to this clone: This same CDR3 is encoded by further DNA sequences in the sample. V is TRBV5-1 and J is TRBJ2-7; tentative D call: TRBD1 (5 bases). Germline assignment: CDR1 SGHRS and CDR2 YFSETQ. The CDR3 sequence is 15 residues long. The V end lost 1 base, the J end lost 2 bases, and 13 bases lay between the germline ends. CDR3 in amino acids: CASSLSAGAAYEQYF. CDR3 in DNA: TGCGCCAGCAGCTTGTCGGCTGGGGCCGCCTACGAGCAGTACTTC.

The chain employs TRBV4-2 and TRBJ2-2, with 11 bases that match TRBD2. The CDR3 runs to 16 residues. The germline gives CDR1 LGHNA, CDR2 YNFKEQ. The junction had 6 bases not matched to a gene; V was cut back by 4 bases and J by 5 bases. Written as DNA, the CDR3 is TGTGCCAGCAGCCTGGAGGGACTAGCGGCAACCGGGGAGCTGTTTTTT. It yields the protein CASSLEGLAATGELFF.

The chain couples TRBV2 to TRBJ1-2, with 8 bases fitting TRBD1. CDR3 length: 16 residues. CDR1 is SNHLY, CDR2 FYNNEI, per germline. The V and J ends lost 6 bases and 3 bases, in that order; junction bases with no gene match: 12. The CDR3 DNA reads TGTGCCAGCAGGGGGTTCCTGACAGGGGAAGACTATGGCTACACCTTC. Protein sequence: CASRGFLTGEDYGYTF.

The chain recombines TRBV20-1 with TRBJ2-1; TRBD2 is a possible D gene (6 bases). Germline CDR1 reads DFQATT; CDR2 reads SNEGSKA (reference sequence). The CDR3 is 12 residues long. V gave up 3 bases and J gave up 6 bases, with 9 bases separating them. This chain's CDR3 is CSASLSGNEQFF. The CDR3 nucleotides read TGCAGTGCTAGTCTTAGCGGCAATGAGCAGTTCTTC.

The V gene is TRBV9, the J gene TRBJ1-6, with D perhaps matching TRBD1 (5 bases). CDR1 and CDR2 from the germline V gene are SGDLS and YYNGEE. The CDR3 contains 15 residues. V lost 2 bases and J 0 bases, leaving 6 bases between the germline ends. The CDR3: CASSVDSSYNSPLHF. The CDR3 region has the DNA TGTGCCAGCAGCGTCGACAGCTCCTATAATTCACCCCTCCACTTT.

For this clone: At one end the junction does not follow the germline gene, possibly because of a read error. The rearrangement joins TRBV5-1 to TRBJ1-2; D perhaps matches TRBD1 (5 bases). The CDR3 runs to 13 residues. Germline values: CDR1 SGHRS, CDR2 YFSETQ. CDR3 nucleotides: TGCGCCAGCAGGTTGGGGCATGTTGATGGCTACACCTTC. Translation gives CASRLGHVDGYTF.

The CDR3: CAWSVQHNSPLHF. Written as DNA, the CDR3 is TGTGCCTGGAGTGTACAGCATAATTCACCCCTCCACTTT. The rearrangement uses TRBV30 and TRBJ1-6; D ambiguous. Trimming pared 0 bases from V and 5 bases from J, leaving 5 bases between. Germline values: CDR1 GTSNPN, CDR2 SVGIG (reference sequence). CDR3 length equals 13 residues.

CDR3 region: CASSSRPGGEFSGQPQHF. The CDR3, as DNA: TGTGCCAGCAGTTCCCGGCCCGGTGGGGAGTTTTCCGGTCAGCCCCAGCATTTT. V is TRBV2 and J is TRBJ1-5, with D unclear. CDR3 length: 18 residues. V shed 5 bases and J shed 6 bases, with 26 bases lying between them. Germline V gene lookup returns CDR1 SNHLY and CDR2 FYNNEI.

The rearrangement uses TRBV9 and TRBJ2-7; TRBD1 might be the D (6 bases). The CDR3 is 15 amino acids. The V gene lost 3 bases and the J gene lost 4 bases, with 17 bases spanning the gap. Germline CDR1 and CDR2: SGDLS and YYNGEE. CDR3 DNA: TGTGCCAGCAGCGAAGAGTCGGGACAATTTTACGAGCAGTACTTC. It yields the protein CASSEESGQFYEQYF.

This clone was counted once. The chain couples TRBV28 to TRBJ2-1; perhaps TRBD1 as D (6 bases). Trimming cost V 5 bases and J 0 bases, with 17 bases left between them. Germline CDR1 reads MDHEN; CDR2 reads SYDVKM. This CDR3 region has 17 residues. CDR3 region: CASSLGAWGSSYNEQFF. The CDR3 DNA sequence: TGTGCCAGCAGTCTGGGGGCGTGGGGGAGCTCCTACAATGAGCAGTTCTTC.